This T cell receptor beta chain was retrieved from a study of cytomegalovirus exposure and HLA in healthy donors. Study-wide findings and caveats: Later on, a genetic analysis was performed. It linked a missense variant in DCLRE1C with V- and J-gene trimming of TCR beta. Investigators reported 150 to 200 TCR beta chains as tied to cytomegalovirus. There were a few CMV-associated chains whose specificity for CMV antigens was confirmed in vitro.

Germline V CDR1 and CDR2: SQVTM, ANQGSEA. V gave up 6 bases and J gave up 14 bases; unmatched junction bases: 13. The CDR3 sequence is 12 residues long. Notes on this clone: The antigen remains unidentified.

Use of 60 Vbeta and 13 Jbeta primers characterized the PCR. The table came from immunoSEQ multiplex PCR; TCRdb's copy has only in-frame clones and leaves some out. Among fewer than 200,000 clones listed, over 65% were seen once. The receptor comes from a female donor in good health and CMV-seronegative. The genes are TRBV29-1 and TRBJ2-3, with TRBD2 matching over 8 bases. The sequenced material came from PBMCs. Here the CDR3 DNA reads TGCAGCGTAGGGGAGTTTGGGACTAGTCGGTATTTT. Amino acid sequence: CSVGEFGTSRYF.